This T cell receptor beta chain was identified in a study of cytomegalovirus exposure and HLA in healthy donors. Germline loops: CDR1 MNHNY, CDR2 SVGAGI (reference sequence). The CDR3 sequence is 13 residues long. The V gene lost 6 bases and the J gene lost 7 bases, with 13 bases spanning the gap. In the PCR, 60 Vbeta and 13 Jbeta primers were used. Some clones are missing from TCRdb's copy, which holds only in-frame ones; the method was immunoSEQ multiplex PCR. The sample holds 180,000 or so clones, about 79% seen once. Each donor's status was that of a healthy bone marrow donor. Sequencing input: PBMCs. The sequence derives from a man between 35 and 55 years old in good health and CMV-seropositive. The chain uses TRBV6-6 and TRBJ2-1, with D possibly matching TRBD2 (6 bases). In DNA form, the CDR3 reads TGTGCCAGCAGCAAGGGGAGGAGTAATGAGCAGTTCTTC. Protein product: CASSKGRSNEQFF.